This T cell receptor (beta chain) was identified in a study of vaccination effects on CD4 cells after COVID-19. Study at large: As their vaccination, participants received two doses of either BNT162b2 or mRNA-1273.

TCRdb's table, derived via immunoSEQ multiplex PCR, lists solely in-frame clones and lacks some. The table shows 20,000 to 30,000 clones, with roughly 80% occurring only once. Findings of the study overall: Cross-reaction with common cold coronaviruses was seen in only 1 of 255 vaccine-induced clones from healthy vaccinees. Convalescent patients in the study were few, and early post-infection timepoints were absent.

Sequencing in the ViraFEST assay came after antigen-specific CD4+ T cells had been expanded with viral peptide pools, which were used to stimulate PBMC. The culture ran for about eleven days before CD4+ T cells were isolated. Vaccinees lacked prior SARS-CoV-2 infection and tested negative for nucleocapsid antibodies. V was clipped by 8 bases and J by 0 bases; unmatched bases: 9. The CDR3 has 16 residues. CDR1 and CDR2 (germline): LNHDA, SQIVND (reference sequence). This clone showed up just once. Its antigen remains unknown. This clonotype was sampled from a human donor who received a COVID-19 vaccine. The sample consisted of CD4+ T cells from PBMCs cultured with HCoV-NL63 spike peptides, taken before COVID-19 vaccination. The chain couples TRBV19 to TRBJ2-1; 8 nucleotides agree with TRBD2. The CDR3 reads CASGPGGTSSYNEQFF. DNA for the CDR3: TGTGCCAGTGGACCGGGGGGGACGAGCTCCTACAATGAGCAGTTCTTC.